This record covers a single T cell receptor (beta chain). CDR3 length: 13 residues. Looked up from germline, CDR1 is MGHRA and CDR2 is YSYEKL. V dropped 1 base and J dropped 4 bases, with 8 bases sitting between them. The data were obtained in a study of shared clonotypes between healthy human individuals. Authors' analysis steps: With immunoSEQ giving junction-only sequences and no quality scores, filtering differed. Some clones are missing from TCRdb's copy, which holds only in-frame ones; the method was immunoSEQ multiplex PCR. For V, J and clone size, that table is used; D and trimming come from the DNA. The sample yields approximately 110,000 clones, 65% to 75% seen once.

The sequencing input was memory CD8+ T cells sorted from blood. Subset in this sample: CD45RO+ cells pooled with CCR7-negative TemRA cells. The chain links TRBV4-1 to TRBJ2-7; D is uncertain. The sequence was obtained from a woman in her 30s in good health. CDR3 loop: CASSQVVAYEQYF. In DNA form, the CDR3 reads TGCGCCAGCAGCCAAGTTGTGGCGTACGAGCAGTACTTC.